These T cell receptor beta chains were read from a single sample in a study of neurological immune-mediated disorders. TCRdb passed the 5' RACE reads through MiXCR, listing each CDR3 protein once. This sample has around 46,000 distinct CDR3 sequences, with under 2% found just once. The sample was PBMCs. The origin of the receptors is a woman aged 40 to 50 with multiple sclerosis. Both conserved end residues are part of each CDR3. A D gene is named only where the DNA matches it firmly. Only some rows state a clone size, as once, few, many or a class for expanded clones.

d_call	clone_size	j_call	v_call	cdr3_nt	cdr3_aa
TRBD1	many	TRBJ1-1	TRBV20-1	TGCAGTGCCCAGGACAGGCCGAACACTGAAGCTTTCTTT	CSAQDRPNTEAFF
NA	many	TRBJ1-2	TRBV5-1	TGCGCCAGCAGCCTCACAACAGGGAACTATGGCTACACCTTC	CASSLTTGNYGYTF
NA	many	TRBJ1-1	TRBV7-2	TGTGCCAGCAGCTTAGTTGGTTTGGACACTGAAGCTTTCTTT	CASSLVGLDTEAFF
NA	few	TRBJ1-1	TRBV20-1	TGCAGTGCAGCCAGGGTGTTTAGGACTGAAGCTTTCTTT	CSAARVFRTEAFF
NA	many	TRBJ2-6	TRBV7-6	TGTGCCAGCAGCTTATCTATGTCGGGAGCTGGGGCCAACGTCCTGACTTTC	CASSLSMSGAGANVLTF
NA	many	TRBJ2-3	TRBV20-1	TGCAGTGCTAGGTCGGCCTGGGCGCAGTATTTT	CSARSAWAQYF
NA	many	TRBJ1-1	TRBV20-1	TGCAGTGCGACGCCCAGGGGAGGGTCTGAAGCTTTCTTT	CSATPRGGSEAFF
TRBD1	many	TRBJ2-4	TRBV5-1	TGCGCCAGCAGACCCGGGACAGAAGACATTCAGTACTTC	CASRPGTEDIQYF
TRBD2	many	TRBJ2-5	TRBV11-1	TGTGCCAGCAGCTTACCGGGACTAGAAGAGACCCAGTACTTC	CASSLPGLEETQYF
NA	many	TRBJ1-4	TRBV7-2	TGTGCCAGCAGCTTAGCACCCACGGGAGGGGAAAAACTGTTTTTT	CASSLAPTGGEKLFF
TRBD2	many	TRBJ2-1	TRBV12-3/TRBV12-4	TGTGCCAGCAGCTCAACTAGCGGGGGCTGGGATGAGCAGTTCTTC	CASSSTSGGWDEQFF
NA	many	TRBJ2-5	TRBV25-1	TGTGCCAGCAATCGGGGAAGAGAGACCCAGTACTTC	CASNRGRETQYF
NA	many	TRBJ1-6	TRBV5-1	TGCGCCAGCAGCTTCTATCGCAGTCAGGGACCCCTCCACTTT	CASSFYRSQGPLHF
NA	many	TRBJ1-2	TRBV5-1	TGCGCCAGCAGCTTGGCCCGACGGAACTATGGCTACACCTTC	CASSLARRNYGYTF
NA	many	TRBJ1-1	TRBV5-1	TGCGCCAGCAGCTTGGATCGACCGACGAACACTGAAGCTTTCTTT	CASSLDRPTNTEAFF
NA	many	TRBJ1-1	TRBV5-1	TGCGCCAGCAGCCGCCGGGGTCTTTTAAACACTGAAGCTTTCTTT	CASSRRGLLNTEAFF
NA	many	TRBJ2-3	TRBV5-1	TGCGCCAGCAGCTTGGTGCCATCCACAGATACGCAGTATTTT	CASSLVPSTDTQYF
NA	many	TRBJ2-2	TRBV10-3	TGTGCCATCAGTGATTTGCGAGACACCGGGGAGCTGTTTTTT	CAISDLRDTGELFF
NA	many	TRBJ2-7	TRBV7-2	TGTGCCAGCACCATATACTTGACAGAGACCTACGAGCAGTACTTC	CASTIYLTETYEQYF
NA	many	TRBJ2-2	TRBV20-1	TGCAGTGCTAGAGAGAGGGGGGCCACCGGGGAGCTGTTTTTT	CSARERGATGELFF
NA	few	TRBJ2-3	TRBV20-1	TGCAGTGCTAGACCTCAGGGCTTCACAGATACGCAGTATTTT	CSARPQGFTDTQYF
TRBD1	many	TRBJ1-1	TRBV5-1	TGCGCCAGCAGCCCATACAGGGGGATGAACACTGAAGCTTTCTTT	CASSPYRGMNTEAFF
NA	many	TRBJ1-1	TRBV4-1	TGCGCCAGCAGCGTCGTGGCGGGGGGCACTGAAGCTTTCTTT	CASSVVAGGTEAFF
NA	many	TRBJ1-2	TRBV25-1	TGTGCCAGCAGTGAAGACTCGAGCGGCTACACCTTC	CASSEDSSGYTF
NA	many	TRBJ2-1	TRBV5-1	TGCGCCAGCAGGATTGGGGACTTTGGGAACTACAATGAGCAGTTCTTC	CASRIGDFGNYNEQFF
TRBD1	many	TRBJ1-1	TRBV20-1	TGCAGTGCTAGAGATCTACAGGGGGCAAGGGTTGAAGCTTTCTTT	CSARDLQGARVEAFF
NA	many	TRBJ2-2	TRBV10-3	TGTGCCATCAGTGAAGGACCAGACCTCTTATACGGGGAGCTGTTTTTT	CAISEGPDLLYGELFF
NA	many	TRBJ2-3	TRBV12-3/TRBV12-4	TGTGCCAGCAGTTTCGCCGACCGAGATACGCAGTATTTT	CASSFADRDTQYF
TRBD2	many	TRBJ2-3	TRBV5-1	TGCGCCAGCAGCTTGCAAGTAGCGGGCGCTAGCACAGATACGCAGTATTTT	CASSLQVAGASTDTQYF
NA	many	TRBJ1-6	TRBV3-1	TGTGCCAGCAGCCGCCGCGGTAGGGGTATGAATTCACCCCTCCACTTT	CASSRRGRGMNSPLHF
NA	many	TRBJ2-1	TRBV20-1	TGCAGTGCCCTGAGTTACGGGACCCTTTACGATGAGCAGTTCTTC	CSALSYGTLYDEQFF
NA	many	TRBJ2-1	TRBV5-1	TGCGCCAGCAGTGCCATTTGGAATGAGCAGTTCTTC	CASSAIWNEQFF
NA	NA	TRBJ1-5	TRBV7-2	TGTGCCAGCAGCTCCCGAGGGGATCAGCCCCAGCATTTT	CASSSRGDQPQHF
NA	many	TRBJ2-1	TRBV3-1	TGTGCCAGCAGCCAAGTTCGGGGTGGGGAGCAGTTCTTC	CASSQVRGGEQFF
NA	few	TRBJ1-1	TRBV5-1	TGCGCCAGCAGCTTGGACAGCGTGGGGATCGCTGAAGCTTTCTTT	CASSLDSVGIAEAFF
NA	many	TRBJ1-2	TRBV9	TGTGCCAGCAGCGTAGGGCTTAACTATGGCTACACCTTC	CASSVGLNYGYTF
TRBD1	many	TRBJ1-2	TRBV20-1	TGCAGTGCTAGAAGACAGGGGATGGACTATGGCTACACCTTC	CSARRQGMDYGYTF
TRBD1	many	TRBJ1-1	TRBV20-1	TGCAGTGCTAGCCCCCGGACAGGGGGCCCGGGCACTGAAGCTTTCTTT	CSASPRTGGPGTEAFF
TRBD1	many	TRBJ1-1	TRBV3-1	TGTGCCAGCAGCCCAACAGGGGTTGGGGCTGAAGCTTTCTTT	CASSPTGVGAEAFF
TRBD1	many	TRBJ1-1	TRBV5-1	TGCGCCAGCAGCTTGTATTCTGACAGGGGACCTGAAGCTTTCTTT	CASSLYSDRGPEAFF
NA	many	TRBJ1-5	TRBV5-4	TGTGCCAGCAGCTTGGGAGGGGGGGACAATCAGCCCCAGCATTTT	CASSLGGGDNQPQHF
NA	many	TRBJ2-3	TRBV6-2/TRBV6-3	TGTGCCAGCAGTTACGCCACGGGGGGCACAGATACGCAGTATTTT	CASSYATGGTDTQYF
NA	many	TRBJ2-5	TRBV12-3/TRBV12-4	TGTGCCAGCAGTCTGCTGATTCAAGAGACCCAGTACTTC	CASSLLIQETQYF
NA	many	TRBJ2-3	TRBV10-3	TGTGCCATCAGTGAGGGGATAAGGGGGGGCACAGATACGCAGTATTTT	CAISEGIRGGTDTQYF
NA	many	TRBJ1-1	TRBV11-2	TGTGCCAGCAGCGCCCGGACAGCCAACACTGAAGCTTTCTTT	CASSARTANTEAFF
TRBD1	many	TRBJ1-5	TRBV20-1	TGCAGTGCTCGGACAGGGGGCAATCAGCCCCAGCATTTT	CSARTGGNQPQHF
TRBD1	many	TRBJ1-1	TRBV20-1	TGCAGTGTAGGACAGGGGCAATCTGAAGCTTTCTTT	CSVGQGQSEAFF
NA	NA	TRBJ1-1	TRBV5-1	TGCGCCAGCAGCTTGGACGGGCCGGGGGCTTTCTTT	CASSLDGPGAFF
NA	many	TRBJ1-3	TRBV20-1	TGCAGTGCTAGAAAACTGGGGGGACCGATAATCTCTGGAAACACCATATATTTT	CSARKLGGPIISGNTIYF
NA	many	TRBJ1-2	TRBV20-1	TGCAGTGCTCCCAAGGGAGGGGGGCCCACGGGGGGCTACACCTTC	CSAPKGGGPTGGYTF
NA	many	TRBJ2-7	TRBV28	TGTGCCAGCCGCTTCTCATCGGGACTGCCCTACGAGCAGTACTTC	CASRFSSGLPYEQYF
NA	many	TRBJ2-1	TRBV20-1	TGCAGTGCTAGTTCGAGCGGAGCATTATACAATGAGCAGTTCTTC	CSASSSGALYNEQFF
TRBD1	many	TRBJ2-3	TRBV5-1	TGCGCCAGCAGCTTGGAGGGGACAGGGACTACAGATACGCAGTATTTT	CASSLEGTGTTDTQYF
NA	many	TRBJ1-6	TRBV3-1	TGTGCCAGCAGCCACCCGGGAAATCGATATTCACCCCTCCACTTT	CASSHPGNRYSPLHF
NA	many	TRBJ1-1	TRBV4-2	TGTGCCAGCAGCCTGGGGGACCAGAACACTGAAGCTTTCTTT	CASSLGDQNTEAFF
NA	many	TRBJ1-5	TRBV10-2	TGCGCCAGCAGTGACACGGCCCATCAGCCCCAGCATTTT	CASSDTAHQPQHF
NA	few	TRBJ2-1	TRBV6-4	TGTGCCAGCAGTGACGAGTCGGTGAGTGAGCAGTTCTTC	CASSDESVSEQFF
NA	many	TRBJ2-5	TRBV15	TGTGCCACCAAAAGTTTTGAGGCAGGGAAAGAGACCCAGTACTTC	CATKSFEAGKETQYF
TRBD2	NA	TRBJ2-7	TRBV5-1	TGCGCCAGCAGCTGGACTAGCGGGGGGCAACCCTACGAGCAGTACTTC	CASSWTSGGQPYEQYF
NA	many	TRBJ1-2	TRBV5-1	TGCGCCAGCAGCGTAGCACCCGAACTAGCTTCTGGCTACACCTTC	CASSVAPELASGYTF